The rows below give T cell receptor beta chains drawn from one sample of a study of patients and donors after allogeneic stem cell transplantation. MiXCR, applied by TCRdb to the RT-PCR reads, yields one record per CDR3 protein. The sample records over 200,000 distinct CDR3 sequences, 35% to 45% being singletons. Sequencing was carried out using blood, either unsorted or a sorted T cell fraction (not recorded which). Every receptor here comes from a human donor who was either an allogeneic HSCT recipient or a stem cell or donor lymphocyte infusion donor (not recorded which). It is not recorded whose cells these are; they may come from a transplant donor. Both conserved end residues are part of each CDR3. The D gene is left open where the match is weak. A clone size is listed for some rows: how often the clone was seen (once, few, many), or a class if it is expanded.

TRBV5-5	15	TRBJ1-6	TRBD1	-	CASSIARQGISPLHF	TGTGCCAGCAGCATAGCCCGACAGGGTATTTCACCCCTCCACTTT
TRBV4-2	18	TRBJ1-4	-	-	CASSHEPARAATNEKLFF	TGTGCCAGCAGCCATGAGCCCGCCCGGGCGGCAACTAATGAAAAACTGTTTTTT
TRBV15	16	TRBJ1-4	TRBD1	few	CATSHLPGQLNEKLFF	TGTGCCACCAGCCATTTACCGGGACAGCTTAATGAAAAACTGTTTTTT
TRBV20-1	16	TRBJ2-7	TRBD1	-	CSARDITGQGGYEQYF	TGCAGTGCTAGAGATATTACGGGACAGGGGGGCTACGAGCAGTACTTC
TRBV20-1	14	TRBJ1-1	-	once	CSARPPPMNTEAFF	TGCAGTGCTAGGCCCCCCCCTATGAACACTGAAGCTTTCTTT
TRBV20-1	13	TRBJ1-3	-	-	CSAFRGLGNTIYF	TGCAGTGCCTTCAGGGGCCTCGGAAACACCATATATTTT
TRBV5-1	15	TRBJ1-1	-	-	CASSEQPGRDTEAFF	TGCGCCAGCAGCGAACAACCGGGCAGGGACACTGAAGCTTTCTTT
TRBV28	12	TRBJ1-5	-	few	CASRNPGRPQHF	TGTGCCAGCAGAAATCCGGGGCGGCCCCAGCATTTT
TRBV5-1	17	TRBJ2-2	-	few	CASSLFAYQSNTGELFF	TGCGCCAGCAGCTTGTTCGCGTACCAATCGAACACCGGGGAGCTGTTTTTT
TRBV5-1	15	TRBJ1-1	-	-	CASRTVGGVNTEAFF	TGCGCCTCTCGGACAGTGGGGGGTGTGAACACTGAAGCTTTCTTT
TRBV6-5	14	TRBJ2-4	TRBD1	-	CASRETGGKNIQYF	TGTGCCAGCAGGGAGACAGGGGGCAAAAACATTCAGTACTTC
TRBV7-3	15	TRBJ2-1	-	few	CASSLIGSSLNEQFF	TGTGCCAGCAGCTTAATAGGGAGCTCACTCAATGAGCAGTTCTTC
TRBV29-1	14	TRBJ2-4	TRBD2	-	CSVIGTSGVSIQYF	TGCAGCGTGATAGGGACTAGCGGGGTTTCCATTCAGTACTTC
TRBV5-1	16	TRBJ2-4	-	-	CASSLESLKAKNIQYF	TGCGCCAGCAGCTTGGAGTCTCTGAAGGCCAAAAACATTCAGTACTTC
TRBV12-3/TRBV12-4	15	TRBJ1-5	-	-	CASSLVLSVGQPQHF	TGTGCCAGCAGTTTAGTCCTATCCGTCGGGCAGCCCCAGCATTTT
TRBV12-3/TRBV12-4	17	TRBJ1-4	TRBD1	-	CASSLKGQLSTNEKLFF	TGTGCCAGCAGTTTGAAGGGACAGCTGTCAACTAATGAAAAACTGTTTTTT
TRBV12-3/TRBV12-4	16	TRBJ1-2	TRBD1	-	CASSPRATGGAYGYTF	TGTGCCAGCAGCCCCAGAGCGACAGGGGGCGCCTATGGCTACACCTTC
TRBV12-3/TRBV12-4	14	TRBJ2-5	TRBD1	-	CASSFHLQGETQYF	TGTGCCAGCAGTTTCCATCTACAGGGGGAGACCCAGTACTTC
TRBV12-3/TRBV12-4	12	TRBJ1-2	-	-	CASSLMGRGYTF	TGTGCCAGCAGTTTAATGGGGAGGGGCTACACCTTC
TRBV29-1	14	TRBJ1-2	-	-	CSVEGRPLDYGYTF	TGCAGCGTTGAAGGCAGGCCCTTAGACTATGGCTACACCTTC
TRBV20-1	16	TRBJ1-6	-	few	CSAYSIPSSYNSPLHF	TGCAGTGCTTACTCAATACCCAGCTCCTATAATTCACCCCTCCACTTT
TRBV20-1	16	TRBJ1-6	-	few	CSLSAGISSYNSPLHF	TGCAGTCTCTCCGCCGGGATAAGCTCCTATAATTCACCCCTCCACTTT
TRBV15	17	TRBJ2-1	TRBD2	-	CATSREVGLAGANEQFF	TGTGCCACCAGCAGAGAGGTAGGGCTAGCGGGTGCCAATGAGCAGTTCTTC
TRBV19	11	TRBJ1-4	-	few	CASTQSEKLFF	TGTGCCAGTACCCAGAGCGAAAAACTGTTTTTT
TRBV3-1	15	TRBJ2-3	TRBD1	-	CASSQLGTAPDTQYF	TGTGCCAGCAGCCAACTTGGGACAGCACCAGATACGCAGTATTTT
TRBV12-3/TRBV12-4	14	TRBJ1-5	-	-	CASSQGLGNQPQHF	TGTGCCAGCAGCCAGGGTTTGGGCAATCAGCCCCAGCATTTT
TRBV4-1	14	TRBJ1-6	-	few	CASRPSLTGIPLHF	TGCGCCAGCAGGCCAAGTCTGACTGGGATACCCCTCCACTTT
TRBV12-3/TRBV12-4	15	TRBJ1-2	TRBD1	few	CASSPRPGTGTGYTF	TGTGCCAGCAGTCCCCGTCCCGGGACAGGGACCGGCTACACCTTC
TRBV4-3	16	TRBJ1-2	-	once	CASSQDPGALIYGYTF	TGCGCCAGCAGCCAAGATCCAGGGGCGCTTATCTATGGCTACACCTTC
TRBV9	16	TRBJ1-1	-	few	CASSPGDSVRRTEAFF	TGTGCCAGCAGCCCAGGGGATTCGGTTCGGCGAACTGAAGCTTTCTTT
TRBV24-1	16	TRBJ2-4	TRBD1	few	CATSEASGTGGNIQYF	TGTGCCACCAGTGAGGCCTCCGGGACAGGGGGGAACATTCAGTACTTC
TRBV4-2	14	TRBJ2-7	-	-	CASSHEGPSYEQYF	TGTGCCAGCAGCCACGAGGGACCTTCCTACGAGCAGTACTTC
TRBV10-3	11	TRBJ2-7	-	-	CAISVGGEQYF	TGTGCCATCAGTGTAGGAGGCGAGCAGTACTTC
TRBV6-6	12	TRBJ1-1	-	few	CASSQPGTEAFF	TGTGCCAGCAGTCAACCCGGGACAGAAGCTTTCTTT
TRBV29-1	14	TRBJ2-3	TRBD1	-	CSVARDSGTDTQYF	TGCAGCGTGGCCCGGGACAGTGGCACAGATACGCAGTATTTT
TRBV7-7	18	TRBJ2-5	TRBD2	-	CASSPQTGLAATQETQYF	TGTGCCAGCAGCCCTCAGACCGGACTAGCGGCGACACAAGAGACCCAGTACTTC
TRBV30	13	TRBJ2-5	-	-	CAWSVHAARAQYF	TGTGCCTGGAGTGTACATGCCGCCCGGGCCCAGTACTTC
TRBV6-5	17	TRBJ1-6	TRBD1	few	CASSYSVQTGQNSPLHF	TGTGCCAGCAGTTACTCGGTTCAGACAGGGCAGAATTCACCCCTCCACTTT
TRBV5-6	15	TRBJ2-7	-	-	CASSRSGGRSYEQYF	TGTGCCAGCAGTCGATCTGGGGGACGCTCCTACGAGCAGTACTTC
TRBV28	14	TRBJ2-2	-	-	CASSAAGTAGELFF	TGTGCCAGCAGTGCAGCCGGGACTGCCGGGGAGCTGTTTTTT
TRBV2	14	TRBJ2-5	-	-	CASTTDGSQETQYF	TGTGCCAGCACTACCGACGGGTCCCAAGAGACCCAGTACTTC